The present T cell receptor beta chain was sequenced within a study of tumor-infiltrating lymphocytes in primary liver carcinoma. Whole-study findings and limits: In the absence of sorting, bulk samples left CD4+ and CD8+ repertoires uncompared. Blood fell significantly below tumors in its top-250-clone fraction (p = 0.039).

It was unsorted whole blood that yielded blood RNA, and germline DNA was also extracted. The CDR3 is made up of 14 amino acids. Between the trimmed V and J ends, which lost 6 bases and 1 base, there was a span of 12 bases. A primer matching the constant region was used to make TCR beta cDNA from approximately 500 ng of total RNA. ARM-PCR was slightly modified, and three nested multiplex PCR rounds with it gave rise to the TCR beta libraries. Each of the first two PCR rounds ran approximately 11 cycles with TRBV1-TRBV30 forward and C-beta reverse primers. Using its own MiXCR run on the multiplex PCR reads, TCRdb lists one record per CDR3 protein. The sample records about 320,000 distinct CDR3 sequences, 50% to 75% being singletons. This clonotype appeared many times. The antigen remains undetermined.

This chain uses TRBV12-3 or TRBV12-4 with TRBJ1-1, with D possibly TRBD1 on 6 matching bases. The specimen sequenced was peripheral blood. This clonotype was obtained from a woman in her twenties or thirties with primary liver carcinoma and hepatitis B virus infection. The CDR3: CASRPPGQNTEAFF. As DNA, the CDR3 is TGTGCCAGCAGGCCTCCGGGACAGAACACTGAAGCTTTCTTT.